The clone carrying this T cell receptor (beta chain) was picked up a small number of times. Its antigen is not identified. The data stem from a study of shared clonotypes between healthy human individuals. The study's findings and limits: Around 5% of naive CD4 clonotypes were common to a handful of donors. Only blood was sampled; tissue repertoires likely differ. Non-shared clonotypes had lower generation probabilities than clonotypes shared by all four sorted-subset donors.

Every subset had its genomic DNA shared out evenly among several immunoSEQ plates. The method was immunoSEQ multiplex PCR; TCRdb's version includes in-frame clones alone and lacks a portion of them. The sample lists 2 million to 2.5 million clones, 92% seen once, with approximately 0.41% in the top ten. CDR1 and CDR2 from the germline V gene are KGHSH and LQKENI. The CDR3 extends over 18 amino acids. Trimming took 2 bases from V and 1 from J; bases not matched to a gene: 4. The sequence derives from a man aged 18 to 30 in good health. Some clones in this sample may be carry-over from other donors' samples. Sequenced: naive CD4+ T cells from PBMCs. Described subset: CD45RA+ positively selected. This chain links TRBV18 with TRBJ2-3; TRBD2 aligns across 15 bases. CDR3 protein: CASSPGLAGGPGTDTQYF. CDR3 nucleotides: TGTGCCAGCTCACCAGGACTAGCGGGAGGGCCTGGCACAGATACGCAGTATTTT.